The 15 T cell receptor beta chains presented below share a single source sample, sequenced in a study of Ad26.COV2.S vaccination and SARS-CoV-2 variants. Treatment specified: about 20 received Ad26.COV2.S at low or high dose, single or two shots; about 5 received placebo; per-sample allocation not given. Collection of samples fell on day 63 after the first vaccine or placebo injection. Clones were sequenced by immunoSEQ multiplex PCR, and TCRdb holds only the in-frame ones, with some missing. The sample yields about 350,000 clones, 85% seen once. The sample was peripheral blood, taken in a trial of Ad26.COV2.S vaccine versus placebo. These receptors came from a person aged 18-60 years who received the Ad26.COV2.S COVID-19 vaccine or a placebo.

The genes are TRBV27 and TRBJ2-2; D gene unclear. CDR1 and CDR2 from the germline V gene are MNHEY and SMNVEV (reference sequence). This CDR3 comprises 12 residues. Between the trimmed V and J ends, which lost 5 bases and 6 bases, there was a span of 7 bases. Here the CDR3 DNA reads TGTGCCAGCAGTAAACGTGCCGGGGAGCTGTTTTTT. Amino acids: CASSKRAGELFF.

The rearrangement uses TRBV6-8 and TRBJ1-5, with a weak D call TRBD1 (5 bases). CDR1 is MNHGY and CDR2 is SAAAGT in the germline V gene. V lost 2 bases to trimming and J lost 0 bases, with 17 bases between them. This CDR3 is built from 18 residues. The CDR3 spells CASSYPPQGHYSNQPQHF. DNA of the CDR3: TGTGCCAGCAGTTACCCACCCCAGGGCCACTATAGCAATCAGCCCCAGCATTTT.

Written as DNA, the CDR3 is TGTGCCAGCAGCTTAATTGAGCGCAATCAGCCCCAGCATTTT. Its protein product is CASSLIERNQPQHF. V and J are TRBV5-5 and TRBJ1-5; D is uncertain. Trimming left V 2 bases short and J 2 bases short, with 8 bases between. Per the germline V gene, CDR1 is SGHKS and CDR2 is YYEKEE (reference sequence). This CDR3 has 14 amino acids.

The chain links TRBV2 to TRBJ1-5; D remains unclear. The CDR3 has 13 amino acids. Deletions cut 9 bases from V and 0 bases from J, with 9 bases between. The V gene's germline CDR1 is SNHLY and CDR2 FYNNEI. The CDR3 DNA follows: TGTGCCAGTAAGGGCTATAGCAATCAGCCCCAGCATTTT. Its translation: CASKGYSNQPQHF.

The chain is built from TRBV3-1 (or the pseudogene TRBV3-2) and TRBJ1-6, with 8 positions matching TRBD1. CDR3 size: 20 residues. V trimming: 6 bases; J trimming: 5 bases; junction bases outside the gene matches: 21. CDR1 and CDR2 (germline): LGHDT, YNNKEL (reference sequence). The CDR3 nucleotides are TGTGCCAGCAGAGCCAACTTTTCGGGACAGGCCCCCAAGAATAATTCACCCCTCCACTTT. This sequence encodes CASRANFSGQAPKNNSPLHF.

The chain is built from TRBV9 and TRBJ2-1; D uncertain. Germline-derived CDR1 and CDR2 are SGDLS and YYNGEE. Trimming shortened V by 0 bases and J by 5 bases, and 6 bases separated the two germline ends. The CDR3 is 13 residues long. CDR3 DNA sequence: TGTGCCAGCAGCGTAGGAGGCAACAATGAGCAGTTCTTC. Its translation is CASSVGGNNEQFF.

A single count supports this clone. The CDR3: CASSQDTSGGRNQYF. CDR3 bases: TGTGCCAGCAGCCAAGATACTAGCGGGGGCCGGAATCAGTACTTC. The J gene is TRBJ2-5, the V gene TRBV3-1 (or the pseudogene TRBV3-2), with 11 bases identical to TRBD2. The CDR3 extends over 15 amino acids. J gave up 11 bases and V 0 bases, and 8 bases lay outside the gene matches. CDR1 is LGHDT, CDR2 YNNKEL, per germline (reference sequence).

The V and J genes are TRBV10-2 and TRBJ1-1; 10 nucleotides match TRBD1. This CDR3 has 12 amino acids. The germline V gene has CDR1 WSHSY and CDR2 SAAADI. The J segment lost 7 bases and the V segment lost 9 bases, leaving 5 bases of the junction unmatched. The CDR3 reads CASKTGGIEAFF. In DNA, the CDR3 is TGCGCCAGTAAGACAGGGGGCATTGAAGCTTTCTTT.

The chain has TRBV2 and TRBJ1-2; D possibly corresponds to TRBD1 (5 bases). CDR1 and CDR2 (germline): SNHLY, FYNNEI. V lost 7 bases and J 7 bases, leaving 19 bases between the germline ends. The length of the CDR3 is 14 residues. The CDR3 here is CASTPGGGSGGYTF. CDR3 in DNA: TGTGCCAGCACCCCCGGGGGGGGGTCAGGTGGCTACACCTTC.

The chain carries TRBV27 and TRBJ1-3, with unresolved D. The CDR3 is 14 residues long. Germline V gene sequence: CDR1 MNHEY, CDR2 SMNVEV (reference sequence). Deletions cut 5 bases from V and 2 bases from J, with 10 bases between. This chain's CDR3 is CASSTRIPGNTIYF. The DNA of the CDR3 is TGTGCCAGCAGTACCCGAATCCCTGGAAACACCATATATTTT.

CDR3 region: CASSQREQETQYF. The CDR3 coding sequence is TGCGCCAGCAGCCAGAGAGAGCAAGAGACCCAGTACTTC. V is TRBV4-3 and J is TRBJ2-5; D remains ambiguous. Trimming took off 3 bases at V and 2 bases at J, with 7 bases between the two ends. Germline V lookup: CDR1 LGHNA, CDR2 YSLEER. The CDR3 contains 13 residues.

The rearrangement links TRBV7-2 to TRBJ2-1, with D perhaps given as TRBD1 or TRBD2 (6 bases each). V was clipped by 1 base and J by 7 bases, with 20 bases between them. There are 17 residues in the CDR3. Germline values: CDR1 SGHTA, CDR2 FQGNSA. The CDR3 loop is CASSLVSGAPGVNEQFF. The CDR3 DNA follows: TGTGCCAGCAGCTTAGTGTCGGGGGCCCCCGGGGTGAATGAGCAGTTCTTC.

The J gene is TRBJ1-2, the V gene TRBV5-1; TRBD1 might be the D (5 bases). Germline assignment: CDR1 SGHRS and CDR2 YFSETQ. This CDR3 is 15 amino acids long. The V gene lost 0 bases and the J gene lost 2 bases, with 11 bases spanning the gap. CDR3 coding DNA: TGCGCCAGCAGCTTGGAGGGGAGACGGAACTATGGCTACACCTTC. This translates into CASSLEGRRNYGYTF.

The chain links TRBV7-2 to TRBJ1-1, with D perhaps TRBD1 (5 bases). The germline CDR1 and CDR2 sequences are SGHTA and FQGNSA. The CDR3 is 15 amino acids. V gave up 7 bases and J gave up 0 bases, with 15 bases separating them. The CDR3, as DNA: TGTGCCAGCACAAAATCCCAGGGCTTGAACACTGAAGCTTTCTTT. It encodes CASTKSQGLNTEAFF.

The V gene is TRBV27, the J gene TRBJ2-6; D tentatively fits TRBD1 or TRBD2 (5 bases each). V was trimmed by 7 bases and J by 0 bases, leaving 10 bases between them. The CDR3 is made up of 15 amino acids. Per germline, CDR1 MNHEY and CDR2 SMNVEV (reference sequence). For the CDR3, the DNA is TGTGCCAGCAAGGCCGGGACCTCTGGGGCCAACGTCCTGACTTTC. Amino acid sequence: CASKAGTSGANVLTF.